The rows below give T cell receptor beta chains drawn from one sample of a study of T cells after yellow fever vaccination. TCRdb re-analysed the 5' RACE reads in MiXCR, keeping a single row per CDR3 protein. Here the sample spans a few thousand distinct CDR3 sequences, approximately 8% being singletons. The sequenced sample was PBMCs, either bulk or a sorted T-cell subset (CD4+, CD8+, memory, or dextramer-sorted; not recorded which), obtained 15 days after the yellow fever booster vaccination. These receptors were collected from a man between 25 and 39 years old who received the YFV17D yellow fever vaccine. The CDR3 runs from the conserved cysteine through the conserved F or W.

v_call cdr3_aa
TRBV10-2 CASSGIQGLGREKLFF
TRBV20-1 CSASPWVATDTQYF
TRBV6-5 CASSSSWGDTGELFF
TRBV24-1 CATSVSDTQYF
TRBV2 CASRTGGSSYNSPLHF
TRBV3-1 CASSPPGGGLNEQFF
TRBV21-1 CASSKERRTQQDQPQHF
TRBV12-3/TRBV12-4 CASSSKHSYNEQFF
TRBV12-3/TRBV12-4 CASSFQAVSYNEQFF
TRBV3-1 CASSQAWDYGYTF
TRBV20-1 CSASPPGLVPNEQFF
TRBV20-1 CSAVAVGFKETQYF
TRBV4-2 CASSQHQGLRQETQYF
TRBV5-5 CASSGAGDSRGNTIYF
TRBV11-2 CASSLGLSGEQYF
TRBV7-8 CASSLNSGRYNEQFF
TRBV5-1 CASREDNRFQETQYF
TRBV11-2 CASRPPGGAIPGANVLTF
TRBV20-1 CSVSGRPRNEQFF
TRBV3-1 CASSRQVMGGGELFF
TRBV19 CASSIRDRVDHQPQHF
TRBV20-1 CSANLGTRVGYTF
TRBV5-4 CASSLEGNSPLHF
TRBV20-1 CSASQGSSYEQYF
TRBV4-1 CASRQGVTDTQYF
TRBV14 CASSQLRALQYF
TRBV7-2 CASRRGRGFYNEQFF
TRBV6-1 CASSGGRPLGYTF
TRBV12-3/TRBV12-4 CASSSRQGVYEQYF
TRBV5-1 CASRRDSNQPQHF
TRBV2 CASNSLTGGLPNEQFF
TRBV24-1 CATRGHQNTEAFF
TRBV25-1 CASSEAGGNEQFF
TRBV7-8 CASSSSGVGTEAFF
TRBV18 CASSPGASNQPQHF
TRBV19 CASSSGRSVNEQFF